This T cell receptor (beta chain) was recovered during a study of blood T cell repertoires in COVID-19. About the research overall: Samples taken during acute and convalescent COVID-19 were collected in the United States, Italy and Spain.

Produced via immunoSEQ multiplex PCR; TCRdb's table is partial and in-frame only. Among about 200,000 clones, about 80% were seen once, and the ten largest hold 6% to 8%. Germline V gives CDR1 KGHDR, CDR2 SFDVKD. V shed 4 bases, J shed 16 bases, and the junction held 17 bases outside the gene matches. The length of the CDR3 is 15 residues. This receptor was taken from a human donor with acute or convalescent COVID-19. The donor label of this sample is uncertain. This rearrangement joins TRBV24-1 to TRBJ2-1, with TRBD1 matching over 8 bases. Sequenced material: peripheral blood. The CDR3 reads CATSEATGGLAGLFF. As DNA, the CDR3 is TGTGCCACCAGTGAAGCCACAGGGGGATTGGCGGGGTTATTCTTC.